This entry lists 5 T cell receptor beta chains sequenced from one sample in a study of memory CD4+ T cells and cytomegalovirus serostatus. The sort gate was single viable CD3+CD4+CD8-CD45RO+ cells for memory CD4+ T cells. The method was immunoSEQ multiplex PCR; TCRdb's version includes in-frame clones alone and lacks a portion of them. The table shows about 80,000 clones, with over 80% occurring only once. Sequenced: memory CD4+ T cells from blood. The receptors here all came from an adult in good health and CMV-seronegative.

This chain connects TRBV19 to TRBJ1-2, with D hard to call. Germline V gene sequence: CDR1 LNHDA, CDR2 SQIVND (reference sequence). V lost 5 bases and J 8 bases, leaving 15 bases between the germline ends. The CDR3 extends over 13 amino acids. CDR3 protein: CASSLRAASGYTF. As DNA, the CDR3 is TGTGCCAGTAGTCTCCGGGCGGCTTCGGGCTACACCTTC. The variable domain in full, completed from reference TRBV19 and TRBJ1-2, reads DGGITQSPKYLFRKEGQNVTLSCEQNLNHDAMYWYRQDPGQGLRLIYYSQIVNDFQKGDIAEGYSVSREKKESFPLTVTSAQKNPTAFYLCASSLRAASGYTFGSGTRLTVV.

The CDR3 DNA reads as TGTGCCAGCAGTCTAGCGGGGGGGCTAGATACGCAGTATTTT. Amino acids: CASSLAGGLDTQYF. The chain is built from TRBV6-5 and TRBJ2-3; 12 bases fit TRBD2. V shed 5 bases, J shed 5 bases, and the junction held 2 bases outside the gene matches. This CDR3 has 14 amino acids. Germline assignment: CDR1 MNHEY and CDR2 SVGAGI.

J is TRBJ1-4 and V is TRBV7-8; TRBD1 matches at 8 bases. J lost 5 bases, V lost 4 bases, and 6 bases had no gene match. Germline-derived CDR1 and CDR2 are SGHVS and FQNEAQ. CDR3 length: 15 amino acids. The CDR3 coding sequence is TGTGCCAGCAGCTCACGGACAGGGAGAAATGAAAAACTGTTTTTT. It specifies CASSSRTGRNEKLFF.

The chain recombines TRBV7-8 with TRBJ2-3, with D tentatively TRBD1 or TRBD2 (5 bases each). From germline, CDR1 is SGHVS and CDR2 FQNEAQ. Trimming shortened V by 1 base and J by 2 bases, and 10 bases separated the two germline ends. The CDR3 sequence is 15 residues long. For the CDR3, the DNA is TGTGCCAGCAGCTTAGATCGGGGCCACACAGATACGCAGTATTTT. Translation: CASSLDRGHTDTQYF.

The chain couples TRBV7-3 to TRBJ2-3; perhaps D is TRBD1 or TRBD2 (5 bases each). Trimming took off 2 bases at V and 1 base at J, with 10 bases between the two ends. CDR3 size: 15 residues. Germline V gene data show CDR1 as SGHTA and CDR2 as FQGTGA. The CDR3 coding sequence is TGTGCCAGCAGCTTAGGGACGCCCCGCACAGATACGCAGTATTTT. Translated, it gives CASSLGTPRTDTQYF.